The 21 T cell receptor beta chains below all came from one sample that was sequenced in a study of cytomegalovirus exposure and HLA in healthy donors. The PCR ran on 60 Vbeta and 13 Jbeta primers. The data were produced by immunoSEQ multiplex PCR, yet TCRdb's version contains in-frame clones alone and is incomplete. This sample has some 120,000 clones, with approximately 80% found just once. Sequenced input: PBMCs. All receptors derive from a woman under 40 in good health and CMV-seronegative.

The chain carries TRBV15 and TRBJ2-7; D perhaps matches TRBD1 (5 bases). Trimming took off 0 bases at V and 5 bases at J, with 11 bases between the two ends. Germline CDR1 reads LNHNV; CDR2 reads YYDKDF (reference sequence). CDR3 length: 14 residues. The DNA for the CDR3 is TGTGCCACCAGCAGAGATCGGGTAGGGGACGAGCAGTACTTC. Encoded protein: CATSRDRVGDEQYF.

This clone was found a few times. The rearrangement uses TRBV10-2 and TRBJ2-2; TRBD1 might be the D (5 bases). In germline, CDR1 is WSHSY, CDR2 SAAADI. V was cut by 2 bases and J by 7 bases, with 17 bases left in between. The CDR3 covers 16 residues. The CDR3 loop is CASSEQSYGAGGELFF. The DNA for the CDR3 is TGCGCCAGCAGTGAGCAATCTTATGGGGCTGGCGGGGAGCTGTTTTTT.

The V gene is TRBV27, the J gene TRBJ1-1; D uncertain. Germline V CDR1 and CDR2: MNHEY, SMNVEV (reference sequence). Between the trimmed V and J ends, which lost 5 bases and 10 bases, there was a span of 14 bases. There are 12 residues in the CDR3. The CDR3 DNA reads as TGTGCCAGCAGTCCCCTGCAGGTCCGAGCTTTCTTT. Protein: CASSPLQVRAFF.

The J gene is TRBJ2-1, the V gene TRBV1; TRBD1, the D gene given by the table, was not confirmed from the DNA. TRBV1 is tagged as a pseudogene. The CDR3 runs 16 residues. The chain's CDR3 is CTSSQTRDSRANEQFF. The CDR3, as DNA: TGCACCAGCAGCCAAACCCGGGACAGTAGGGCCAATGAGCAGTTCTTC.

The chain carries TRBV12-1 and TRBJ1-2; the tabulated D call, TRBD1, remains unverified against the DNA. TRBV12-1 is a pseudogene locus. The CDR3 extends over 15 amino acids. CDR3 loop: CASSCSGETNYGYTF. The CDR3 coding sequence is TGTGCCAGCAGCTGTTCAGGGGAGACTAACTATGGCTACACCTTC.

This clone was seen only a few times. V is TRBV14 and J is TRBJ2-2; D perhaps matches TRBD1 (5 bases). Between the trimmed V and J ends, which lost 5 bases and 7 bases, there was a span of 17 bases. The length of the CDR3 is 15 residues. CDR1 SGHDN and CDR2 FVKESK come from the germline V gene. This chain's CDR3 is CASSGSSGWGGELFF. CDR3 nucleotides: TGTGCCAGCAGCGGATCTTCAGGGTGGGGCGGGGAGCTGTTTTTT.

The chain couples TRBV7-2 to TRBJ1-2; possibly TRBD1 for D (5 bases). Trimming shortened V by 1 base and J by 0 bases, and 6 bases separated the two germline ends. This CDR3 is built from 14 residues. CDR1 is SGHTA, CDR2 FQGNSA, per germline. The CDR3 DNA follows: TGTGCCAGCAGCTTAGGGGGCCCTAACTATGGCTACACCTTC. This encodes CASSLGGPNYGYTF.

J is TRBJ2-5 and V is TRBV2; 7 bases align to TRBD2. CDR1 is SNHLY and CDR2 is FYNNEI in the germline V gene. The CDR3 consists of 15 residues. The J segment lost 4 bases and the V segment lost 7 bases, leaving 12 bases of the junction unmatched. The DNA of the CDR3 is TGTGCCAGCACGCTGAAGGGCGGGGGAGTAGAGACCCAGTACTTC. Its translation: CASTLKGGGVETQYF.

The chain joins TRBV5-1 to TRBJ1-3, with D unresolved. V gave up 4 bases and J gave up 0 bases, with 11 bases separating them. CDR1 and CDR2 from the germline V gene are SGHRS and YFSETQ. The CDR3 covers 15 residues. The CDR3 coding sequence is TGCGCCAGCAGCCATACAGCCGGCTCTGGAAACACCATATATTTT. This encodes CASSHTAGSGNTIYF.

This clone was seen a few times. J is TRBJ1-1 and V is TRBV6-1, with a possible D match to TRBD1 (6 bases). Trimming stripped 10 bases from V and 6 bases from J, with 18 bases between. Germline V lookup: CDR1 MNHNS, CDR2 SASEGT. This CDR3 has 13 residues. The CDR3 DNA is TGTGCCATCCTAAAAGGGGGTTTAGCTGAAGCTTTCTTT. This translates into CAILKGGLAEAFF.

CDR3: CASTPGGGLMNTEAFF. CDR3 nucleotides: TGTGCCAGCACCCCAGGCGGGGGGCTCATGAACACTGAAGCTTTCTTT. This chain connects TRBV27 to TRBJ1-1; the D gene is possibly TRBD1 (6 bases). CDR3 size: 16 residues. Trimming removed 7 bases at V and 0 bases at J, with 18 bases between. Germline CDR1 and CDR2: MNHEY and SMNVEV (reference sequence).

The chain uses TRBV27 and TRBJ1-1, with 10 bases fitting TRBD1. Trimming at V came to 3 bases and at J to 5 bases, leaving 3 bases not matched to a gene. CDR3 size: 14 residues. Germline CDR1 MNHEY, CDR2 SMNVEV (reference sequence). CDR3 nucleotide sequence: TGTGCCAGCAGTTTGCGGACAGGGGGGACTGAAGCTTTCTTT. This translates into CASSLRTGGTEAFF.

V is TRBV27 and J is TRBJ2-7, with 9 bases that match TRBD1. Trimming removed 8 bases from V and 2 bases from J; junction bases left unmatched: 4. CDR3 length equals 13 residues. CDR1 and CDR2 from the germline V gene are MNHEY and SMNVEV (reference sequence). The CDR3 here is CASQGQGAYEQYF. DNA for the CDR3: TGTGCCAGCCAGGGACAGGGAGCCTACGAGCAGTACTTC.

The CDR3 DNA is TGTGCCAGCAGGGGAGAGGCTGAGCAGTTCTTC. It encodes CASRGEAEQFF. V and J are TRBV6-5 and TRBJ2-1; maybe TRBD2 (5 bases). The ends were cut back, 6 bases at V and 9 bases at J, with 9 bases in the middle. There are 11 residues in the CDR3. Germline CDR1 is MNHEY and CDR2 is SVGAGI.

The chain couples TRBV10-1 to TRBJ2-3; a possible D gene is TRBD2 (5 bases). The germline V and J ends were trimmed by 3 bases and 4 bases, with 11 bases remaining between them. Per germline, CDR1 WNHNN and CDR2 SYGVQD (reference sequence). The CDR3 is 14 amino acids. The CDR3 DNA is TGCGCCAGCAGTGATAGATCGGGATCAGATACGCAGTATTTT. It translates to CASSDRSGSDTQYF.

As DNA, the CDR3 is TGTGCCAGCATCCCACGGGAGCGGGAGGGCCGCGAGCAGTACTTC. Protein sequence: CASIPREREGREQYF. This rearrangement joins TRBV2 to TRBJ2-7, with 10 bases matching TRBD2. Germline values: CDR1 SNHLY, CDR2 FYNNEI. J lost 6 bases, V lost 7 bases, and 12 bases had no gene match. This CDR3 contains 15 residues.

This clone was seen once. V is TRBV6-1 and J is TRBJ2-7; 13 bases agree with TRBD2. The germline V gene encodes CDR1 MNHNS and CDR2 SASEGT. The ends lost 6 bases at V and 7 bases at J; junction bases unmatched: 9. There are 15 residues in the CDR3. CDR3 in DNA: TGTGCCAGCAGCGCTAAGGGACTAGCGGGACGGGAGCAGTACTTC. As protein: CASSAKGLAGREQYF.

The chain combines TRBV28 with TRBJ1-5, with TRBD1 identical over 11 bases. Germline trimming cut 6 bases from V and 0 bases from J; bases unmatched to any gene: 1. Germline values: CDR1 MDHEN, CDR2 SYDVKM. The CDR3 runs 15 residues. CDR3 bases: TGTGCCAGCAGGGGGACAGGGGGTAGCAATCAGCCCCAGCATTTT. It encodes CASRGTGGSNQPQHF.

J is TRBJ2-1 and V is TRBV30; tentatively, D is TRBD2 (5 bases). V was cut by 5 bases and J by 0 bases, with 11 bases left in between. Germline lookup yields CDR1 GTSNPN and CDR2 SVGIG (reference sequence). This CDR3 comprises 14 residues. Here the CDR3 DNA reads TGTGCCTGGGCGGACTTGAGCTCCTACAATGAGCAGTTCTTC. It translates to CAWADLSSYNEQFF.

CDR3 nucleotides: TGTGCCAGCAGGGAGAGAGCGTTGACAGGGCTTGGTGGCTACACCTTC. Protein sequence: CASRERALTGLGGYTF. The V and J genes are TRBV2 and TRBJ1-2, with TRBD1 matching over 7 bases. Germline loops: CDR1 SNHLY, CDR2 FYNNEI. The CDR3 runs 16 residues. The trim removed 6 bases at V and 7 bases at J, leaving 17 bases unmatched.

This clone showed up just a few times. The CDR3 nucleotides are TGTGCCAGCAGTCTTTACGAGCAGTACTTC. It specifies CASSLYEQYF. The chain links TRBV2 to TRBJ2-5; D gene unclear. The DNA end lines up better with TRBJ2-7; the J call may be wrong. The CDR3 runs to 10 residues. Germline-derived CDR1 and CDR2 are SNHLY and FYNNEI.